This T cell receptor (beta chain) was retrieved from a study of response to subunit inactivated influenza vaccine. This clonotype has only a few counts. The antigen remains undetermined. Overall study findings and caveats: Few new T cells, the authors suggested, are recruited by each seasonal influenza vaccination.

A single record per CDR3 protein comes from TCRdb applying MiXCR to the RT-PCR reads. This table has about 500,000 distinct CDR3 sequences, 16% appearing once. This TCR came from a man aged 50 to 69 who received an inactivated influenza vaccine. Sequences were derived from CD4+ T cells sorted from PBMCs, sampled around 25 months after vaccination.

As DNA, the CDR3 is TGCAGTGCTAGTTTTGTGACGGAGGGCTATGGCTACACCTTC. This codes for CSASFVTEGYGYTF. The gene calls are TRBV20-1 and TRBJ1-2, with D hard to call. CDR1 is DFQATT and CDR2 is SNEGSKA in the germline V gene (reference sequence). V dropped 3 bases and J dropped 4 bases, with 15 bases sitting between them. This CDR3 is 14 amino acids long.